This note documents a single T cell receptor (beta chain) sequence. The sample holds many counts of this clonotype. The antigen it recognizes is unknown. The input lacks base qualities; no much larger clone sits a single base away. The method behind the library was 5' RACE. Sequencing took place on an Illumina HiSeq 2000. A universal primer binding site was introduced by template switching, and a unique molecular identifier was present in the final cDNA, enabling accurate counting of TCR cDNA molecules. Specific primers in the conserved constant-segment region were used to synthesize first-strand cDNA for TCR alpha and beta chains. To control for contamination, every cDNA library carried two barcodes: a SMART-Mk sample barcode plus Illumina barcodes. TruSeq adapter sequences along with Illumina sample barcodes were introduced in two successive PCR steps. TCR alpha and beta cDNA libraries were sequenced on the Illumina HiSeq platform with custom primers. The authors' pipeline ran thus. MiGEC processed the raw reads to extract unique molecular identifiers, while MiXCR was used to determine the CDR3 positions. Recombination models were inferred per individual with the repgenHMM and IGoR tools using an EM algorithm. Shared clonotype analysis was performed with the tcR package in R, normalizing sharing by the product of cloneset sizes. Out-of-frame nonproductive sequences were analyzed to study raw recombination free of thymic and clonal selection effects. Clones were called with MiXCR by TCRdb after fastp trimmed the public reads at Q25, and only in-frame beta chains were retained. Every CDR3 protein is listed once, alongside the most common genes and DNA of its rows. The V and J calls, along with clone size, are taken from TCRdb and not from the paper's own processing. The sample table shows 510,000 or so distinct CDR3 sequences, and 12% to 15% are seen once. In total, the top ten clones hold less than 0.5% of the sample.

Only healthy Caucasian donors were included. Three pairs of female monozygotic twins, all aged 18 to 29 years, were included in the twin cohort. Positive isolation kits from Invitrogen were used to isolate the CD4+ and CD8+ T cell populations. This sample was included in a study of identical twins (dated by TCRdb to about 2016). Turning to the overall study: TCR alpha and beta repertoires from monozygotic twins, unrelated adults of various ages and cord blood were deep-sequenced to test whether fetal clonotypes persist. Replicate twin experiments were performed at different times using different library preparation protocols to rule out contamination.

Study-level results and caveats: Abundant cord blood beta clonotypes had fewer insertions, young adult naive repertoires showed a similar but weaker trend, and memory repertoires showed no such trend. In monozygotic twins, recombination models systematically underestimated out-of-frame TCR alpha sharing, but the models matched the sharing seen between unrelated individuals. Zero-insertion analyses could be partly confounded by invariant T cells such as MAIT and iNKT, although diverse VJ usage argued against such confounding for most clonotypes. Out-of-frame TCR alpha sequences shared between twins showed an excess of low generation-probability sequences compared with coincidental sharing between unrelated individuals. In beta out-of-frame sequences, excess twin sharing was weaker, because having fewer shared sequences lowered the signal-to-noise ratio. Conclusions relied on cross-sectional statistical analysis, since the same donors could not be followed over many years.

This same sample was also taken into another study, of yellow fever vaccine responses in identical twins. As the second study states: The T cell response to vaccination in identical twins was reported by the authors to appear partly convergent and partly personalized. In the study, vaccine-responding T cell clones were precisely tracked in identical twins.

This sequence originates from a woman aged 18-29 years in good health. Sequences were obtained from CD4+ T cells sorted from blood.

This receptor carries the CDR3 CASSPSGRGGQFF. In nucleotide form, the sequence is TGTGCCAGCAGCCCTAGCGGAAGGGGGGGGCAGTTCTTC. The chain couples TRBV3-1 to TRBJ2-1; a tentative D call is TRBD2 (7 bases match). V was cut back by 4 bases and J by 12 bases, leaving a gap of 16 bases between them. The germline V gene (reference sequence) sets CDR1 to LGHDT and CDR2 to YNNKEL. The CDR3 spans 13 residues, from the cysteine through the phenylalanine. Of all the DNA, just the CDR3 is kept, 39 bases in frame from base 1.